A selection of T cell receptor beta chains follows, all from one sample in a study of cytomegalovirus exposure and HLA in healthy donors. Measured with immunoSEQ multiplex PCR; TCRdb has only the in-frame clones, and not every one. The table shows 110,000 or so clones, with about 70% occurring only once. Sequencing used PBMCs. The receptors stem from a woman in her forties in good health and CMV-seropositive. Each CDR3 is given with its conserved first and last residue. Each record gives: clone size, J gene, D gene, V gene, CDR3 protein, CDR3 DNA. D genes are given only for firm matches. The listing skips clone size in some rows; elsewhere it reads once, few, many or a size class.

.,TRBJ2-7,.,TRBV5-1,CASSLEATVSYEQYF,TGCGCCAGCAGCTTGGAGGCGACAGTCTCCTACGAGCAGTACTTC
.,TRBJ1-1,.,TRBV5-1,CASSSGGGVDTEAFF,TGCGCCAGCAGCTCCGGGGGGGGTGTGGACACTGAAGCTTTCTTT
.,TRBJ1-1,.,TRBV5-6,CASSLAVGSEVF,TGTGCCAGCAGCTTGGCCGTTGGCAGCGAAGTCTTT
.,TRBJ2-4,TRBD1,TRBV30,CAWRNRGEGKNIQYF,TGTGCCTGGAGGAACAGGGGTGAGGGCAAAAACATTCAGTACTTC
.,TRBJ1-4,TRBD1,TRBV18,CASSRQGARELFF,TGTGCCAGCTCACGACAGGGGGCCAGGGAACTGTTTTTT
.,TRBJ2-5,.,TRBV5-4,CASSLQGSETQYF,TGTGCCAGCAGCCTCCAGGGCAGTGAGACCCAGTACTTC
.,TRBJ2-1,.,TRBV6-1,CASTPSTQQFF,TGTGCCAGCACTCCTAGCACTCAGCAGTTCTTC
.,TRBJ2-7,.,TRBV5-4,CASSLGVYEQYF,TGTGCCAGCAGCTTAGGGGTCTACGAGCAGTACTTC
.,TRBJ1-2,.,TRBV6-1,CASSDVESSEYGYPF,TGTGCCAGCAGTGATGTGGAGAGCAGCGAATATGGCTACCCCTTC
.,TRBJ1-5,.,TRBV18,CASSPLEMEPQHF,TGTGCCAGCTCACCTTTAGAGATGGAGCCCCAGCATTTT
.,TRBJ1-2,.,TRBV5-1,CASSLDYGTKGYTF,TGCGCCAGCAGCTTGGATTACGGTACTAAGGGCTACACCTTC
.,TRBJ2-7,.,TRBV27,CASSSTVVQSYEQYF,TGTGCCAGCAGCTCGACAGTTGTCCAATCCTACGAGCAGTACTTC
.,TRBJ2-1,TRBD2,TRBV18,CASSPRAVLAGGSSYNEQFF,TGTGCCAGCTCACCACGGGCAGTGCTAGCGGGGGGGAGCTCCTACAATGAGCAGTTCTTC
.,TRBJ2-3,.,TRBV6-1,CASGPRQGNTDTQYF,TGTGCCAGCGGTCCACGGCAGGGCAACACAGATACGCAGTATTTT
few,TRBJ1-4,.,TRBV5-4,CASSFPGEKLFF,TGTGCCAGCAGCTTCCCGGGTGAAAAACTGTTTTTT
.,TRBJ1-2,TRBD1,TRBV13,CASSKTGVYGYTF,TGTGCCAGCAGCAAGACAGGGGTATATGGCTACACCTTC
.,TRBJ2-1,TRBD1,TRBV30,CAWSRGTGMNEQFF,TGTGCCTGGAGTAGGGGGACAGGGATGAATGAGCAGTTCTTC
.,TRBJ2-6,TRBD1,TRBV5-1,CASSPDRGSPGANVLTF,TGCGCCAGCAGTCCGGACAGGGGAAGTCCTGGGGCCAACGTCCTGACTTTC
once,TRBJ1-1,.,TRBV29-1,CSVVKPLGGVVTEAFF,TGCAGCGTTGTCAAGCCCCTGGGGGGGGTCGTCACTGAAGCTTTCTTT
many,TRBJ1-1,.,TRBV7-9,CASSRGNTEAFF,TGCGCCAGCAGCCGAGGGAACACTGAAGCTTTCTTT
.,TRBJ1-2,.,TRBV14,CASSQDRTYGYTF,TGTGCCAGCAGCCAAGATAGAACCTATGGCTACACCTTC
once,TRBJ2-3,.,TRBV10-3,CASLAGPNTDTQYF,TGTGCCAGCCTGGCGGGACCTAACACAGATACGCAGTATTTT
.,TRBJ1-2,.,TRBV30,CAWSVGSGYGYTF,TGTGCCTGGAGTGTAGGTTCAGGGTATGGCTACACCTTC
.,TRBJ2-3,TRBD1,TRBV25-1,CASSESTGGRADTQYF,TGTGCCAGCAGTGAATCTACAGGGGGGCGGGCAGATACGCAGTATTTT
.,TRBJ1-1,.,TRBV9,CASSVHPKNTEAFF,TGTGCCAGCAGCGTACATCCTAAAAACACTGAAGCTTTCTTT
.,TRBJ1-1,.,TRBV30,CAWSIRGVTEAFF,TGTGCCTGGAGTATAAGGGGTGTGACTGAAGCTTTCTTT
.,TRBJ1-2,.,TRBV2,CASSDSPLYSLGYTF,TGTGCCAGCAGTGACTCCCCCCTTTACTCACTAGGCTACACCTTC
once,TRBJ2-7,.,TRBV5-1,CASSLEGGPYEQYF,TGCGCCAGCAGCTTGGAAGGGGGACCCTACGAGCAGTACTTC
few,TRBJ2-3,TRBD1,TRBV5-1,CASSGDREPADTQYF,TGCGCCAGCAGCGGGGACAGGGAGCCTGCCGATACGCAGTATTTT
.,TRBJ2-3,.,TRBV6-1,CASSERGVSTDTQYF,TGTGCCAGCAGTGAACGGGGAGTGTCCACAGATACGCAGTATTTT
.,TRBJ1-3,.,TRBV19,CASSIQSGPAGNTIYF,TGTGCCAGTAGTATTCAGTCAGGGCCAGCTGGAAACACCATATATTTT
.,TRBJ1-3,.,TRBV5-7,CASTLTDSGNTIYF,TGTGCCAGCACCCTGACAGACTCTGGAAACACCATATATTTT
.,TRBJ1-2,.,TRBV6-5,CASSYATARDGYTF,TGTGCCAGCAGTTACGCTACAGCCCGCGATGGCTACACCTTC
.,TRBJ1-1,TRBD1,TRBV25-1,CASSGATGGTEAFF,TGTGCCAGCAGTGGTGCGACAGGGGGCACTGAAGCTTTCTTT
few,TRBJ1-6,TRBD1,TRBV6-1,CASSETQGAKSPLHF,TGTGCCAGCAGTGAAACCCAGGGGGCTAAGTCACCCCTCCACTTT
.,TRBJ2-7,.,TRBV6-5,CASSFLGTSRSYEQYF,TGTGCCAGCAGTTTCCTAGGGACATCTCGCTCCTACGAGCAGTACTTC
.,TRBJ1-2,TRBD1,TRBV6-1,CASRKGQSFWGYTF,TGTGCCAGCAGGAAGGGACAGTCCTTTTGGGGCTACACCTTC
.,TRBJ1-6,.,TRBV6-1,CASSEQAGMAYNSPLHF,TGTGCCAGCAGTGAACAGGCAGGGATGGCCTATAATTCACCCCTCCACTTT
few,TRBJ1-2,.,TRBV5-6,CASSLYAEGYTF,TGTGCCAGCAGCTTATACGCGGAGGGCTACACCTTC
.,TRBJ2-2,TRBD2,TRBV27,CASSSLLAGRTGELFF,TGTGCCAGCAGTTCTTTACTAGCGGGGAGGACCGGGGAGCTGTTTTTT
few,TRBJ1-6,TRBD1,TRBV6-5,CASSYTGVHSPLHF,TGTGCCAGCAGTTACACAGGGGTCCATTCACCCCTCCACTTT
.,TRBJ2-5,.,TRBV6-5,CASRKNRPQETQYF,TGTGCCAGCAGGAAGAACAGGCCGCAAGAGACCCAGTACTTC
.,TRBJ2-3,TRBD2,TRBV5-1,CASSLGVAGRTDTQYF,TGCGCCAGCAGCTTGGGGGTAGCGGGGCGCACAGATACGCAGTATTTT
.,TRBJ2-7,.,TRBV7-7,CASSPQTSSYEQYF,TGTGCCAGCAGCCCACAGACATCCTCCTACGAGCAGTACTTC
.,TRBJ2-4,TRBD1,TRBV6-5,CASSYSRRTGQNIQYF,TGTGCCAGCAGTTACTCAAGGAGGACAGGCCAAAACATTCAGTACTTC
.,TRBJ2-1,.,TRBV28,CASTPGSLGNEQFF,TGTGCCAGCACCCCTGGGAGTCTTGGGAATGAGCAGTTCTTC
.,TRBJ2-5,TRBD2,TRBV5-1,CASSPGLAGLQETQYF,TGCGCCAGCAGCCCCGGACTAGCGGGGCTCCAAGAGACCCAGTACTTC
.,TRBJ2-1,.,TRBV5-6,CASSLLGGEQFF,TGTGCCAGCAGCTTGCTCGGCGGGGAGCAGTTCTTC
.,TRBJ1-1,.,TRBV18,CASSPRATVTEAFF,TGTGCCAGCTCACCACGGGCGACAGTCACTGAAGCTTTCTTT
.,TRBJ2-1,TRBD2,TRBV6-1,CASSERGGPYNEQFF,TGTGCCAGCAGTGAGCGGGGGGGCCCCTACAATGAGCAGTTCTTC
.,TRBJ2-2,.,TRBV6-1,CASSAQGWTGELFF,TGTGCCAGCAGTGCGCAGGGTTGGACCGGGGAGCTGTTTTTT
.,TRBJ2-5,TRBD2,TRBV29-1,CSVATPGGGKETQYF,TGCAGCGTGGCCACACCGGGGGGGGGAAAAGAGACCCAGTACTTC
.,TRBJ1-1,TRBD1,TRBV19,CASSADRLLESFF,TGTGCCAGTAGTGCGGACAGGTTGCTCGAGTCTTTCTTT
.,TRBJ2-5,TRBD2,TRBV5-4,CASGSGGETQYF,TGTGCCAGCGGGAGCGGGGGAGAGACCCAGTACTTC
.,TRBJ2-2,.,TRBV18,CASYGGLNTGELFF,TGTGCCAGCTATGGAGGGCTTAACACCGGGGAGCTGTTTTTT